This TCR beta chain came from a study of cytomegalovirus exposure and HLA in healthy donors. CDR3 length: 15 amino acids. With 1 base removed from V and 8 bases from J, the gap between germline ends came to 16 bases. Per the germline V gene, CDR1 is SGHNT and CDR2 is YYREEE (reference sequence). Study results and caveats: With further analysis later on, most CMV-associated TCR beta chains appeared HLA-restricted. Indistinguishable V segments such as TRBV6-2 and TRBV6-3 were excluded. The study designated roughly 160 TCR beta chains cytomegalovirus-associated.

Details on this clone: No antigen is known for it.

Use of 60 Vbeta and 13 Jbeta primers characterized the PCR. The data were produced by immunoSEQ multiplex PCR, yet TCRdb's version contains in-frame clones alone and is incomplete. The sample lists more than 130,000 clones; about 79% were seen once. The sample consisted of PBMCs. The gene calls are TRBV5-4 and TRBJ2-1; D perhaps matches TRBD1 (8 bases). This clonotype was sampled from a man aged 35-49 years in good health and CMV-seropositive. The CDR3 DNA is TGTGCCAGCAGCTTGTACAGGGGGGGGGTGGATGAGCAGTTCTTC. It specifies CASSLYRGGVDEQFF.